These T cell receptor beta chains were read from a single sample in a study of HIV-infected patients and healthy controls. Via MiXCR, TCRdb re-called the 5' RACE reads, giving one row per CDR3 protein. This sample yields fewer than 20,000 distinct CDR3 sequences, of which about 7% are seen a single time; 7% to 10% belongs to the top ten. The sequenced sample was blood. The receptor source for this set is an adult in good health. Each CDR3 is given with its conserved first and last residue. A D gene is named only where the DNA matches it firmly. The size entry is marked missing in some rows and otherwise reads once, few, many or a size class.

TRBV27	.	TRBJ2-3	many	CASSPPRGADTQYF	TGTGCCAGCAGTCCCCCGCGGGGCGCAGATACGCAGTATTTT
TRBV20-1	.	TRBJ2-1	medium-sized	CSANRQGLVFEQFF	TGCAGTGCGAACAGACAGGGACTAGTTTTTGAGCAGTTCTTC
TRBV6-2/TRBV6-3	TRBD2	TRBJ2-3	medium-sized	CASSYSAGGSDTQYF	TGTGCCAGCAGTTACTCTGCGGGGGGGTCAGATACGCAGTATTTT
TRBV5-1	.	TRBJ1-1	medium-sized	CASSLIPASNTEAFF	TGCGCCAGCAGCTTAATTCCGGCAAGTAACACTGAAGCTTTCTTT
TRBV5-4	.	TRBJ1-3	many	CASSTLGPSGNTIYF	TGTGCCAGCAGCACATTGGGGCCCTCTGGAAACACCATATATTTT
TRBV27	.	TRBJ2-3	many	CASSRSPPRGSSSTDTQYF	TGTGCCAGCAGCCGAAGTCCCCCGCGAGGGTCTTCTAGCACAGATACGCAGTATTTT
TRBV5-4	TRBD2	TRBJ2-3	many	CASSSQGLAGGDF	TGTGCCAGCAGCTCCCAAGGACTAGCGGGAGGGGATTTT
TRBV20-1	.	TRBJ2-5	medium-sized	CSARDRGRTRKTQYF	TGCAGTGCTAGAGATAGAGGGCGTACCCGAAAGACCCAGTACTTC
TRBV5-1	.	TRBJ1-1	medium-sized	CASSFKETTEAFF	TGCGCCAGCAGCTTCAAGGAAACCACTGAAGCTTTCTTT
TRBV7-3	TRBD1	TRBJ2-2	many	CASSSIGTGVPGELFF	TGTGCCAGCAGCTCGATCGGGACAGGGGTGCCCGGGGAGCTGTTTTTT
TRBV29-1	.	TRBJ2-3	many	CSVIGVQDPYSSTDTQYF	TGCAGCGTTATTGGGGTACAGGATCCCTATTCTAGCACAGATACGCAGTATTTT
TRBV19	.	TRBJ1-6	many	CASSSSQLGSYNSPLHF	TGTGCCAGTAGTTCTTCTCAACTTGGCTCCTATAATTCACCCCTCCACTTT
TRBV29-1	.	TRBJ2-2	many	CSALRDTGELFF	TGCAGCGCCTTACGGGACACCGGGGAGCTGTTTTTT
TRBV7-6	.	TRBJ1-5	.	CASSSTARQPQHF	TGTGCCAGCAGTTCGACAGCACGTCAGCCCCAGCATTTT
TRBV7-9	.	TRBJ1-1	medium-sized	CASSPPMNTEAFF	TGTGCCAGCAGCCCGCCTATGAACACTGAAGCTTTCTTT
TRBV7-9	.	TRBJ2-7	many	CASSTDTGRTYEQYF	TGTGCCAGCAGCACTGACACGGGACGGACCTACGAGCAGTACTTC
TRBV20-1	TRBD2	TRBJ2-1	.	CSALAGGPGNEQFF	TGCAGTGCCCTAGCGGGAGGGCCGGGGAATGAGCAGTTCTTC
TRBV4-3	TRBD1	TRBJ2-7	few	CASSQDGRGRFYEQYF	TGCGCCAGCAGCCAAGATGGCAGGGGGCGCTTCTACGAGCAGTACTTC
TRBV7-2	TRBD1	TRBJ1-6	many	CASSSLTGTASSPLHF	TGTGCCAGCAGCTCCTTAACCGGGACAGCGAGTTCACCCCTCCACTTT
TRBV6-6	TRBD2	TRBJ2-7	medium-sized	CASSPGSGFSYEQYF	TGTGCCAGCAGTCCTGGTAGCGGGTTCTCCTACGAGCAGTACTTC
TRBV20-1	.	TRBJ1-1	.	CSAQNGPPGAFF	TGCAGTGCTCAAAACGGGCCCCCCGGCGCTTTCTTT
TRBV6-6	TRBD2	TRBJ2-3	few	CASSSSGRASDTQYF	TGTGCCAGCAGCTCTAGCGGGAGGGCCTCAGATACGCAGTATTTT
TRBV7-2	.	TRBJ2-1	few	CASSSPGLPDWGEQFF	TGTGCCAGCAGCTCGCCTGGGCTCCCAGACTGGGGTGAGCAGTTCTTC
TRBV11-2	TRBD2	TRBJ2-3	.	CASSSGLAGGTDTQYF	TGTGCCAGCAGCTCCGGACTAGCGGGAGGCACAGATACGCAGTATTTT